This entry lists 20 T cell receptor beta chains sequenced from one sample in a study of blood T cell repertoires in COVID-19. Repertoires were generated with immunoSEQ multiplex PCR, while TCRdb's copy carries only in-frame clones and drops some. The profile covers 200,000 to 300,000 clones, with 84% appearing a single time and roughly 4% taken by the ten largest. The specimen sequenced was peripheral blood. These receptors were taken from a middle-aged man with acute or convalescent COVID-19.

The chain carries TRBV5-1 and TRBJ1-1, with 7 bases aligning to TRBD1. Per germline, CDR1 SGHRS and CDR2 YFSETQ. V was clipped by 4 bases and J by 5 bases; unmatched bases: 14. The CDR3 extends over 16 amino acids. CDR3: CASSIRDSYLSTEAFF. CDR3 sequence (DNA): TGCGCCAGCAGCATACGGGACAGCTATTTGAGTACTGAAGCTTTCTTT. The full variable domain, completed using reference TRBV5-1 and TRBJ1-1, is KAGVTQTPRYLIKTRGQQVTLSCSPISGHRSVSWYQQTPGQGLQFLFEYFSETQRNKGNFPGRFSGRQFSNSRSEMNVSTLELGDSALYLCASSIRDSYLSTEAFFGQGTRLTVV.

The rearrangement links TRBV10-2 to TRBJ1-1; D ambiguous. V lost 6 bases and J lost 1, with 6 bases in between. The CDR3 runs to 12 residues. Germline CDR1 reads WSHSY; CDR2 reads SAAADI. CDR3 nucleotide sequence: TGCGCCAGCAGAGACACGAACACTGAAGCTTTCTTT. Amino acid sequence: CASRDTNTEAFF.

CDR3 loop: CASSSSGRAPYNEQFF. In DNA, the CDR3 is TGTGCCAGCAGTTCTAGCGGGAGGGCCCCCTACAATGAGCAGTTCTTC. This chain uses TRBV28 with TRBJ2-1; 12 nucleotides match TRBD2. The V and J ends lost 4 bases and 2 bases, in that order; junction bases with no gene match: 3. Germline V gene lookup returns CDR1 MDHEN and CDR2 SYDVKM. The CDR3 loop spans 16 amino acids. Combining the CDR3 with reference TRBV28 and TRBJ2-1 gives the whole variable domain DVKVTQSSRYLVKRTGEKVFLECVQDMDHENMFWYRQDPGLGLRLIYFSYDVKMKEKGDIPEGYSVSREKKERFSLILESASTNQTSMYLCASSSSGRAPYNEQFFGPGTRLTVL.

This clone has a handful of counts. The rearrangement joins TRBV27 to TRBJ2-2, with D unresolved. This CDR3 is 13 amino acids long. V gave up 1 base and J gave up 7 bases, with 7 bases separating them. CDR1 is MNHEY and CDR2 is SMNVEV in the germline V gene (reference sequence). For the CDR3, the DNA is TGTGCCAGCAGTTTATTTGCGCGCGGGGAGCTGTTTTTT. Residues: CASSLFARGELFF.

The chain uses TRBV3-1 (or the pseudogene TRBV3-2) and TRBJ1-2; TRBD1 aligns across 12 bases. Trimming took 4 bases from V and 3 from J; bases not matched to a gene: 6. In germline, CDR1 is LGHDT, CDR2 YNNKEL (reference sequence). The CDR3 spans 16 residues. The CDR3 DNA is TGTGCCAGCAGCCCTTACGGGACAGGGGGCGACTATGGCTACACCTTC. This encodes CASSPYGTGGDYGYTF.

The chain uses TRBV7-8 and TRBJ1-5; D might be TRBD1 (6 bases). The CDR3 spans 18 residues. Germline V gene sequence: CDR1 SGHVS, CDR2 FQNEAQ. V was shortened by 5 bases and J by 0 bases, with 20 bases between the two germline ends. As DNA, the CDR3 is TGTGCCAGCAGCGTTAATGGGGGGGGGCTTTATAGCAATCAGCCCCAGCATTTT. Protein sequence: CASSVNGGGLYSNQPQHF.

In this sample, this clone turned up once. CDR3 nucleotides: TGTGCCACCAGCAGAGAACGGGACTCGGACAATGAGCAGTTCTTC. Its translation: CATSRERDSDNEQFF. V gene TRBV15 combines with J gene TRBJ2-1, with D possibly matching TRBD2 (6 bases). CDR1 and CDR2 (germline): LNHNV, YYDKDF (reference sequence). Deletions cut 0 bases from V and 5 bases from J, with 11 bases between. This CDR3 comprises 15 residues.

The chain recombines TRBV6-6 with TRBJ2-2; D possibly corresponds to TRBD2 (7 bases). V was pared by 7 bases and J by 7 bases, with 13 bases between. Germline CDR1 MNHNY, CDR2 SVGAGI (reference sequence). The CDR3 runs to 13 residues. CDR3 sequence reads: CASNGGAYGELFF. CDR3 in DNA: TGTGCCAGCAATGGGGGGGCCTACGGGGAGCTGTTTTTT.

This clone occurred a few times. The rearrangement uses TRBV7-3 and TRBJ2-1; D may be TRBD2 (6 bases). Germline values: CDR1 SGHTA, CDR2 FQGTGA. The CDR3 length is 15 residues. With 2 bases removed from V and 4 bases from J, the gap between germline ends came to 12 bases. The CDR3 DNA is TGTGCCAGCAGCTTATCCGGGAGTCGGTACAATGAGCAGTTCTTC. It codes for CASSLSGSRYNEQFF.

The chain couples TRBV10-3 to TRBJ2-1; 7 bases are a match to TRBD2. The germline V gene encodes CDR1 ENHRY and CDR2 SYGVKD. There are 16 residues in the CDR3. Unmatched junction bases numbered 9, after V lost 0 bases and J lost 7 bases. In nucleotides, the CDR3 is TGTGCCATCAGTGAGTCGAATAGGAGGCGGGGGAATGAGCAGTTCTTC. Translated: CAISESNRRRGNEQFF.

V is TRBV5-1 and J is TRBJ2-2; TRBD1 agrees at 7 bases. There are 13 residues in the CDR3. The germline V gene encodes CDR1 SGHRS and CDR2 YFSETQ. The V and J ends lost 3 bases and 5 bases, in that order; junction bases with no gene match: 1. The CDR3 sequence is CASSWGQTGELFF. The CDR3 DNA sequence: TGCGCCAGCAGCTGGGGACAGACCGGGGAGCTGTTTTTT. Supplemented by reference TRBV5-1 and TRBJ2-2, the full variable domain reads KAGVTQTPRYLIKTRGQQVTLSCSPISGHRSVSWYQQTPGQGLQFLFEYFSETQRNKGNFPGRFSGRQFSNSRSEMNVSTLELGDSALYLCASSWGQTGELFFGEGSRLTVL.

This clone was observed at least ten times. Other nucleotide sequences in the sample specify the same CDR3. The chain has TRBV20-1 and TRBJ2-7, with 10 bases that match TRBD2. This CDR3 spans 11 amino acids. V lost 7 bases and J lost 4; bases outside the gene matches: 1. The germline V gene has CDR1 DFQATT and CDR2 SNEGSKA (reference sequence). CDR3 region: CSGLAGYEQYF. The DNA for the CDR3 is TGCAGTGGACTAGCGGGTTACGAGCAGTACTTC.

This clone occurred a few times. This rearrangement joins TRBV4-2 to TRBJ1-1, with TRBD1 matching 12 bases. This CDR3 is 18 amino acids long. Germline CDR1 LGHNA, CDR2 YNFKEQ. Germline trimming cut 0 bases from V and 4 bases from J; bases unmatched to any gene: 9. The CDR3 region has the DNA TGTGCCAGCAGCCAAGATTTAGTGGGACAGGGGGCAGGCACTGAAGCTTTCTTT. Translation: CASSQDLVGQGAGTEAFF.

In its sample, this clone was seen once. The J gene is TRBJ1-3, the V gene TRBV30; TRBD1 matches at 9 bases. The CDR3 runs 15 residues. Germline CDR1 GTSNPN, CDR2 SVGIG (reference sequence). V was pared by 5 bases and J by 4 bases, with 9 bases of the junction left unmatched. As DNA, the CDR3 is TGTGCCTGGTCCGGGACAGGGTTGTTGGGAAACACCATATATTTT. As protein: CAWSGTGLLGNTIYF.

V is TRBV25-1 and J is TRBJ2-7; possible D gene TRBD2, 6 bases. Germline CDR1 reads MGHDK; CDR2 reads SYGVNS. The V and J ends lost 4 bases and 6 bases respectively, with 16 bases between them. The CDR3 covers 14 residues. In DNA, the CDR3 is TGTGCCAGCAGTGGGCTAGCGCAAGGTACCGAGCAGTACTTC. Translation gives CASSGLAQGTEQYF.

This chain connects TRBV5-4 to TRBJ2-5; TRBD2 aligns across 7 bases. Losses at the gene ends were 3 bases for V and 5 bases for J; bases not matched to a gene: 4. This CDR3 spans 13 amino acids. From germline, CDR1 is SGHNT and CDR2 YYREEE (reference sequence). CDR3 protein: CASSWRREETQYF. CDR3 DNA: TGTGCCAGCAGCTGGAGGCGGGAGGAGACCCAGTACTTC. The full variable domain, with the rest looked up from reference TRBV5-4 and TRBJ2-5, is ETGVTQSPTHLIKTRGQQVTLRCSSQSGHNTVSWYQQALGQGPQFIFQYYREEENGRGNFPPRFSGLQFPNYSSELNVNALELDDSALYLCASSWRREETQYFGPGTRLLVL.

V usage is TRBV6-1 and J usage is TRBJ2-2; maybe TRBD1 (5 bases). Trimming took off 0 bases at V and 6 bases at J, with 8 bases between the two ends. The germline V gene has CDR1 MNHNS and CDR2 SASEGT. This CDR3 has 14 residues. The CDR3 DNA is TGTGCCAGCAGTGAAGCGGGCAGGGCCGGGGAGCTGTTTTTT. Translation gives CASSEAGRAGELFF.

This CDR3 reads CASSMLQGVYDNEQFF. DNA for the CDR3: TGTGCCAGTAGTATGTTACAGGGAGTCTACGACAATGAGCAGTTCTTC. The rearrangement uses TRBV19 and TRBJ2-1; TRBD1 might be the D (6 bases). The CDR3 is made up of 16 amino acids. V shed 3 bases and J shed 5 bases, with 17 bases lying between them. The germline CDR1 and CDR2 sequences are LNHDA and SQIVND (reference sequence). Supplemented by reference TRBV19 and TRBJ2-1, the full variable domain reads DGGITQSPKYLFRKEGQNVTLSCEQNLNHDAMYWYRQDPGQGLRLIYYSQIVNDFQKGDIAEGYSVSREKKESFPLTVTSAQKNPTAFYLCASSMLQGVYDNEQFFGPGTRLTVL.

This clone has just a few counts. The chain links TRBV19 to TRBJ1-5, with a tentative D call TRBD1 (5 bases). The CDR3 is 15 residues long. Trimming removed 3 bases at V and 5 bases at J, with 14 bases between. Germline CDR1 reads LNHDA; CDR2 reads SQIVND (reference sequence). This chain's CDR3 is CASSILGAIYQPQHF. The CDR3 nucleotides read TGTGCCAGTAGTATTCTAGGGGCGATTTATCAGCCCCAGCATTTT.

This chain uses TRBV28 with TRBJ2-2; D is unresolved. Germline assignment: CDR1 MDHEN and CDR2 SYDVKM. Trimming took 5 bases from V and 6 from J, leaving 4 bases between them. The CDR3 extends over 11 amino acids. This chain's CDR3 is CASSGPGELFF. The CDR3 nucleotides are TGTGCCAGCAGTGGCCCCGGGGAGCTGTTTTTT.